Here is one TCR beta chain with its context. This specimen belongs to a study of identical twins. Healthy Caucasians, and only they, were the donors. Per germline, CDR1 MNHEY and CDR2 SMNVEV (reference sequence). The CDR3 is made up of 13 amino acids. V lost 7 bases, J lost 4 bases, and 13 bases lay in between. Using its own MiXCR run on the 5' RACE reads, TCRdb lists one record per CDR3 protein. The sample has 600,000 to 800,000 distinct CDR3 sequences; less than 25% are singletons. The same sample was also used in a study of T cells expressing NK-cell markers.

The sample was PBMCs. The V and J genes are TRBV27 and TRBJ1-1; unclear D gene. This receptor was identified in a woman between 18 and 30 years old in good health. In nucleotides, the CDR3 is TGTGCCAGCAAAAGGGCGGAGGGCACTGAAGCTTTCTTT. As protein: CASKRAEGTEAFF.